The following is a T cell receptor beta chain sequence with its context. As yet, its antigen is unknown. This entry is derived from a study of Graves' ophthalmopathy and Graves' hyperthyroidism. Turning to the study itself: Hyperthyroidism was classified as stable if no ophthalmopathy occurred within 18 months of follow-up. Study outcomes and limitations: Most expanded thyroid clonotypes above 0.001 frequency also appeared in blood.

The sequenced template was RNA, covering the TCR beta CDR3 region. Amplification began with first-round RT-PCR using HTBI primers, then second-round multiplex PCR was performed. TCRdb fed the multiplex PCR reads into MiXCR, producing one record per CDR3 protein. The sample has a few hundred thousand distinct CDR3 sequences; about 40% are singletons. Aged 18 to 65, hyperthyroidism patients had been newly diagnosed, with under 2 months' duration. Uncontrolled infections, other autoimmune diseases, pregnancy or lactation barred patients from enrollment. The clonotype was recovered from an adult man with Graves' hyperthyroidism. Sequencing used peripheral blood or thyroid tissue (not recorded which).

CDR3 sequence: CASSLYVSSYEQYF. In DNA form, the CDR3 reads TGTGCCAGCAGTTTATACGTTAGCTCCTACGAGCAGTACTTC. The chain has TRBV28 and TRBJ2-7; the D is unclear. The germline CDR1 and CDR2 sequences are MDHEN and SYDVKM. V lost 1 base and J 0 bases, leaving 7 bases between the germline ends. The length of the CDR3 is 14 residues.